This note documents a single TCR beta chain sequence. Its antigen is not identified. As to time point: cycle 4 day 1 (C4D1), after about 6 weeks of nivolumab. Every patient was affected by relapse after autologous stem cell transplantation, while exposure to brentuximab vedotin was not uniform. Responses achieved at best were complete response, partial response or progressive disease. This sample was taken from a study of PD-1 blockade in classical Hodgkin lymphoma. TCRdb keeps only in-frame clones here, not all; method: immunoSEQ multiplex PCR. The data hold about 41,000 clones, with nearly 70% observed a single time. Deletions cut 7 bases from V and 0 bases from J, with 11 bases between. From germline, CDR1 is SNHLY and CDR2 FYNNEI. This CDR3 comprises 14 residues. General study findings and limits: TCR diversity in CD4+, not CD8+, cells rose significantly by C4D1. In newly diagnosed patients, baseline TCR diversity was reportedly below that of healthy donors.

The rearrangement joins TRBV2 to TRBJ2-3; D is undetermined. This TCR was recovered from a human donor with classical Hodgkin lymphoma. The sequencing used peripheral blood mononuclear cells (PBMCs), collected before the fourth cycle of nivolumab. CDR3 DNA: TGTGCCAGCAAGGTTTTTTCTAGCACAGATACGCAGTATTTT. It is translated as CASKVFSSTDTQYF.